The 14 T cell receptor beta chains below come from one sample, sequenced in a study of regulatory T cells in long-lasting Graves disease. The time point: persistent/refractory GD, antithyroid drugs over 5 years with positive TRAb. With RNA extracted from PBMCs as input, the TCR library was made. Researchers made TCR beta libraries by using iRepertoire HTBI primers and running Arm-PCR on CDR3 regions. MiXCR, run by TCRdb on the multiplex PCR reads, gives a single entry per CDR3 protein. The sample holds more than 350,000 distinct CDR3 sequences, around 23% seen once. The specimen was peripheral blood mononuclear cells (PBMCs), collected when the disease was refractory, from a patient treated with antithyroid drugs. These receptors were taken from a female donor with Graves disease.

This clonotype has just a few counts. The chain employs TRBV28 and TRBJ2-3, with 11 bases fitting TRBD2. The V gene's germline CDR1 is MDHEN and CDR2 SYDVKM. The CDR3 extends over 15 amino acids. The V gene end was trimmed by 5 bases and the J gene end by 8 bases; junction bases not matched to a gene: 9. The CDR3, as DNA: TGTGCCAGCAGTCTCACTAGCGGGAGCCATGTTACGCAGTATTTT. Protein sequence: CASSLTSGSHVTQYF.

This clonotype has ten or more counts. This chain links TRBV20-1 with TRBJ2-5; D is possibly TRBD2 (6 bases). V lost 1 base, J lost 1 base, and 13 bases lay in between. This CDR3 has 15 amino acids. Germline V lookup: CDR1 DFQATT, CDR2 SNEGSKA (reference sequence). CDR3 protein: CSARGAGDSQETQYF. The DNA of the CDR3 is TGCAGTGCTAGAGGGGCCGGGGACTCCCAAGAGACCCAGTACTTC.

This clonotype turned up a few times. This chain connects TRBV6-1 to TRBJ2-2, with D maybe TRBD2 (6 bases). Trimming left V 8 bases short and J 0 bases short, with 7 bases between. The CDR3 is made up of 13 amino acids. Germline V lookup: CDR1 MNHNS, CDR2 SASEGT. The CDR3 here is CASCGTNTGELFF. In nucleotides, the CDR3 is TGTGCCAGCTGCGGGACGAACACCGGGGAGCTGTTTTTT.

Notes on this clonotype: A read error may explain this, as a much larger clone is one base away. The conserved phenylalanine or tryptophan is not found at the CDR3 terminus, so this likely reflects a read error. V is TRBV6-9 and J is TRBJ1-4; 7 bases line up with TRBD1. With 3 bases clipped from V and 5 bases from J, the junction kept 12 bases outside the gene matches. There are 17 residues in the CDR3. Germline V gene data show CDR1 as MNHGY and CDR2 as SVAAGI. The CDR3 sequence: CASSYRSYRGENEKLFL. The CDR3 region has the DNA TGTGCCAGCAGTTACCGCTCTTACAGGGGAGAAAATGAAAAACTGTTTCTT.

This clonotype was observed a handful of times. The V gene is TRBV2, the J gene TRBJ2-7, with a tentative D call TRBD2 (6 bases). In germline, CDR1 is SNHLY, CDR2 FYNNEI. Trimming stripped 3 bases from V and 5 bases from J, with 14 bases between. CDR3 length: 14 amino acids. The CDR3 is CASSESGGSHEQYF. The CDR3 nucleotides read TGTGCCAGCAGTGAGAGTGGGGGGAGTCACGAGCAGTACTTC.

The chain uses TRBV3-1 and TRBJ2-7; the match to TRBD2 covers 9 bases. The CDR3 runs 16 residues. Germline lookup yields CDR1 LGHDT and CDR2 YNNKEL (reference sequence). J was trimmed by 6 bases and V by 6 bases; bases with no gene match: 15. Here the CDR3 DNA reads TGTGCCAGCAGTCCTCGTGGCGGGAGGGCCATCGGCGAGCAGTACTTC. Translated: CASSPRGGRAIGEQYF.

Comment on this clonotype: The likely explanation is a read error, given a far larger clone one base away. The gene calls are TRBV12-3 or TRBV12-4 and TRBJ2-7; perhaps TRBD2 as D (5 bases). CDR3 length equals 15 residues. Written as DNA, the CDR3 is TGTGCCAGCAGCTTAGAAGCGGAAGAGACCTACGAGCAGTACTTC. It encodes CASSLEAEETYEQYF.

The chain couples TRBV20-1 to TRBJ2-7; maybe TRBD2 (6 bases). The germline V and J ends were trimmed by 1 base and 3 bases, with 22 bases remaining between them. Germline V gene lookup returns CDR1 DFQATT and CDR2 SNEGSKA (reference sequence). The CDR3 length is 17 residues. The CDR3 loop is CSARGQGGVPLGYEQYF. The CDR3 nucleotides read TGCAGTGCTAGAGGGCAGGGAGGAGTCCCCCTTGGCTACGAGCAGTACTTC.

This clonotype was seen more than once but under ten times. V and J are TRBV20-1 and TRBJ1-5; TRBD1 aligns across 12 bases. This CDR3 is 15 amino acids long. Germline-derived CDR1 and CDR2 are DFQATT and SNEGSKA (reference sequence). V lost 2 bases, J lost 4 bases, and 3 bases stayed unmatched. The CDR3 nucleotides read TGCAGTGCTAGAAGGGACAGGGGGCTAAATCAGCCCCAGCATTTT. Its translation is CSARRDRGLNQPQHF.

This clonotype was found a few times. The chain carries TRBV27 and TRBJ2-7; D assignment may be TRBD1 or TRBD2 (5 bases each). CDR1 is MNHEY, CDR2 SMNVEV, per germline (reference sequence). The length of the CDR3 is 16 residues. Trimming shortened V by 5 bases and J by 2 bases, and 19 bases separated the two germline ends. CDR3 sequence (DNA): TGTGCCAGCAGTCCTGCAGGGCTAGATAGCGCCTACGAGCAGTACTTC. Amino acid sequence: CASSPAGLDSAYEQYF.

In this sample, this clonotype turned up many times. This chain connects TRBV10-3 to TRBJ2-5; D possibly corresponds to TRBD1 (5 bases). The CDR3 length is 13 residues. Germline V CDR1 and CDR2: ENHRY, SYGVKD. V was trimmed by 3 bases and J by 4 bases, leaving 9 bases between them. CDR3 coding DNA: TGTGCCATCAGTGAAAGGGGAAGAGAGACCCAGTACTTC. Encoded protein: CAISERGRETQYF.

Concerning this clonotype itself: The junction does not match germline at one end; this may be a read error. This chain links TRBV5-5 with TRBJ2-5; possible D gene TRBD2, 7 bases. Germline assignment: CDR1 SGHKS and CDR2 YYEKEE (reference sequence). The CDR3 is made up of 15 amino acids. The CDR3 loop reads CASTQWGGAQEAQYF. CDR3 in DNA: TGTGCCAGCACCCAATGGGGGGGGGCACAAGAGGCCCAGTACTTC.

Here the CDR3 DNA reads TGTGCCAGCAGCCTAGGAAAGGTGGGTGAAGCTTTCTTT. It is translated as CASSLGKVGEAFF. The V gene is TRBV7-2, the J gene TRBJ1-1; no clear D. This CDR3 has 13 amino acids. V gave up 5 bases and J gave up 7 bases, with 14 bases separating them. CDR1 and CDR2 from the germline V gene are SGHTA and FQGNSA. Full variable domain (remainder filled in from reference TRBV7-2 and TRBJ1-1): GAGVSQSPSNKVTEKGKDVELRCDPISGHTALYWYRQSLGQGLEFLIYFQGNSAPDKSGLPSDRFSAERTGGSVSTLTIQRTQQEDSAVYLCASSLGKVGEAFFGQGTRLTVV.

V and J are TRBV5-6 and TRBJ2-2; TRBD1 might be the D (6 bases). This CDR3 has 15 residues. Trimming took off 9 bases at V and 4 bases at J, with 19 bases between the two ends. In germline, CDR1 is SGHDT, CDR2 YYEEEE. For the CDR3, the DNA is TGTGCCACCCGGCAAGCACAGGGTAGCACCGGGGAGCTGTTTTTT. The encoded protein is CATRQAQGSTGELFF.